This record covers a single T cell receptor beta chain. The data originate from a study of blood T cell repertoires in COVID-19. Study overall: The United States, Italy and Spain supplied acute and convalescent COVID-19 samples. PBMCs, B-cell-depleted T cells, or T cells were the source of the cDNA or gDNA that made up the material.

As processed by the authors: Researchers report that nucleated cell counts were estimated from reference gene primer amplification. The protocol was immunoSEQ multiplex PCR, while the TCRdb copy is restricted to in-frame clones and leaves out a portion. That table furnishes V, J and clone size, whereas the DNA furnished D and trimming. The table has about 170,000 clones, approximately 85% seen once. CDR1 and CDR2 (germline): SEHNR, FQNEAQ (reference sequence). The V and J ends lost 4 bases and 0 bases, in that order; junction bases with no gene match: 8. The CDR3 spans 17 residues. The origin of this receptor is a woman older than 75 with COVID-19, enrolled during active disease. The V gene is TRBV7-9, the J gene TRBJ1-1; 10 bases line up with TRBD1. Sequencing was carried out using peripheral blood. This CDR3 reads CASSYDRGQTLNTEAFF. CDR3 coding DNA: TGTGCCAGCAGCTATGACAGGGGGCAAACCCTGAACACTGAAGCTTTCTTT.